This entry lists 25 T cell receptor beta chains sequenced from one sample in a study of blood T cell repertoires in COVID-19. Data came from immunoSEQ multiplex PCR; TCRdb stores just in-frame clones and leaves some out. The sample carries 180,000 or so clones, 86% recorded once. Sequencing input: peripheral blood. These TCRs come from a man aged 18 to 30 with acute or convalescent COVID-19.

V gene TRBV9 combines with J gene TRBJ2-3, with a possible D match to TRBD1 (6 bases). The CDR3 extends over 15 amino acids. Germline V gives CDR1 SGDLS, CDR2 YYNGEE. The V end lost 3 bases, the J end lost 2 bases, and 13 bases lay between the germline ends. The CDR3, as DNA: TGTGCCAGCAGCGACCGACAGGCCCCCACAGATACGCAGTATTTT. Translating gives CASSDRQAPTDTQYF.

The V call is TRBV3-1 (or the pseudogene TRBV3-2), the J call TRBJ1-4, with D maybe TRBD1 (6 bases). Between the trimmed V and J ends, which lost 5 bases and 7 bases, there was a span of 14 bases. The germline V gene encodes CDR1 LGHDT and CDR2 YNNKEL (reference sequence). The length of the CDR3 is 14 residues. The CDR3 protein is CASSVATGGEKLFF. The CDR3 coding sequence is TGTGCCAGCAGCGTCGCGACAGGAGGTGAAAAACTGTTTTTT.

The chain combines TRBV12-3 or TRBV12-4 with TRBJ2-7; unclear D gene. The V end was cut by 3 bases, the J end by 2 bases, with 8 bases between. The CDR3 length is 13 residues. This CDR3 reads CASSFGETYEQYF. The CDR3 nucleotides are TGTGCCAGCAGTTTCGGTGAAACCTACGAGCAGTACTTC.

The rearrangement uses TRBV3-1 (or the pseudogene TRBV3-2) and TRBJ1-1, with 9 bases fitting TRBD1. There are 17 residues in the CDR3. Germline values: CDR1 LGHDT, CDR2 YNNKEL (reference sequence). The trim removed 4 bases at V and 0 bases at J, leaving 9 bases unmatched. The CDR3 region has the DNA TGTGCCAGCAGCCCGACAGGGGGGTTTCACATGAACACTGAAGCTTTCTTT. Protein: CASSPTGGFHMNTEAFF.

In its sample, this clone was seen once. The chain is built from TRBV28 and TRBJ1-5; maybe TRBD1 (6 bases). V shed 2 bases and J shed 10 bases, with 21 bases lying between them. The CDR3 runs 16 residues. The germline CDR1 and CDR2 sequences are MDHEN and SYDVKM. This chain's CDR3 is CASSLRSSGALGPQHF. CDR3 bases: TGTGCCAGCAGTTTAAGGTCGTCAGGGGCCCTTGGTCCCCAGCATTTT.

This sequence joins TRBV12-1 and TRBJ2-2; the D segment call TRBD1 is taken from the table without a DNA check. TRBV12-1 is tagged as a pseudogene. The CDR3 contains 15 residues. The CDR3 coding sequence is TGTGCCAGCAGCTTCTGCAGGGGGAACACCGGGGAGCTGTTTTTT. Encoded protein: CASSFCRGNTGELFF.

The CDR3 nucleotides are TGTGCCAGCAGCTTTGCTTCAGGGGTCTACACCTTC. Translating it yields CASSFASGVYTF. V is TRBV5-8 and J is TRBJ1-2, with D maybe TRBD1 (6 bases). Deletions cut 2 bases from V and 10 bases from J, with 12 bases between. CDR3 size: 12 residues. In germline, CDR1 is SGHTS, CDR2 YDEGEE.

The CDR3 bases are TGTGCCAGTAGTATTGGAGGGTCGGTCACTGAAGCTTTCTTT. Residues: CASSIGGSVTEAFF. The chain employs TRBV19 and TRBJ1-1; D unresolved. The CDR3 is 14 residues long. Germline CDR1 and CDR2: LNHDA and SQIVND (reference sequence). With 3 bases removed from V and 4 bases from J, the gap between germline ends came to 12 bases. The full variable domain, in which reference TRBV19 and TRBJ1-1 provide the parts outside the CDR3, is DGGITQSPKYLFRKEGQNVTLSCEQNLNHDAMYWYRQDPGQGLRLIYYSQIVNDFQKGDIAEGYSVSREKKESFPLTVTSAQKNPTAFYLCASSIGGSVTEAFFGQGTRLTVV.

The gene calls are TRBV18 and TRBJ2-1; 7 nucleotides agree with TRBD1. This CDR3 contains 16 residues. J gave up 0 bases and V 4 bases, and 6 bases lay outside the gene matches. Germline CDR1 reads KGHSH; CDR2 reads LQKENI. This CDR3 is CASSHKQGSSYNEQFF. Written as DNA, the CDR3 is TGTGCCAGCTCACACAAACAGGGGAGCTCCTACAATGAGCAGTTCTTC.

V gene TRBV7-9 combines with J gene TRBJ1-6; TRBD1 matches at 7 bases. The CDR3 has 14 amino acids. Unmatched junction bases numbered 7, after V lost 4 bases and J lost 10 bases. Germline CDR1 reads SEHNR; CDR2 reads FQNEAQ (reference sequence). Here the CDR3 DNA reads TGTGCCAGCAGCTACCGGGACAGACAATCACCCCTCCACTTT. This encodes CASSYRDRQSPLHF. Using reference TRBV7-9 and TRBJ1-6 for the parts outside the CDR3, the full variable domain is DTGVSQNPRHKITKRGQNVTFRCDPISEHNRLYWYRQTLGQGPEFLTYFQNEAQLEKSRLLSDRFSAERPKGSFSTLEIQRTEQGDSAMYLCASSYRDRQSPLHFGNGTRLTVT.

J is TRBJ1-5 and V is TRBV10-3; 11 nucleotides match TRBD1. The length of the CDR3 is 16 residues. V shed 4 bases, J shed 0 bases, and the junction held 2 bases outside the gene matches. The germline V gene encodes CDR1 ENHRY and CDR2 SYGVKD. The CDR3, as DNA: TGTGCCATCAGTGGCGGGACAGGGGGTAGCAATCAGCCCCAGCATTTT. This sequence encodes CAISGGTGGSNQPQHF.

This chain uses TRBV27 with TRBJ1-2, with 7 bases that match TRBD1. The CDR3 runs to 14 residues. With V trimmed by 5 bases and J by 5 bases, 8 bases remained unmatched. The germline gives CDR1 MNHEY, CDR2 SMNVEV (reference sequence). The CDR3 DNA reads TGTGCCAGCAGTCCGACAGGGATGCTTTATGGCTACACCTTC. This encodes CASSPTGMLYGYTF.

The rearrangement joins TRBV7-9 to TRBJ1-1, with TRBD1 identical over 7 bases. CDR1 and CDR2 (germline): SEHNR, FQNEAQ (reference sequence). Germline trimming cut 1 base from V and 4 bases from J; bases unmatched to any gene: 15. The CDR3 spans 18 residues. CDR3 DNA sequence: TGTGCCAGCAGCTTAGGGGCCCCGATTGGAGGGGGCGGCACTGAAGCTTTCTTT. It codes for CASSLGAPIGGGGTEAFF.

This chain joins TRBV5-3 and TRBJ1-5, with 7 bases that match TRBD1. TRBV5-3 is flagged as an ORF with uncertain function. The junction had 12 bases not matched to a gene; V was cut back by 0 bases and J by 0 bases. The CDR3 has 19 residues. The CDR3 bases are TGTGCCAGAAGCTTGGTCGGGACAGTTCATTCTTATAGCAATCAGCCCCAGCATTTT. This encodes CARSLVGTVHSYSNQPQHF.

The V gene is TRBV12-3 or TRBV12-4, the J gene TRBJ1-5; no clear D. Trimming removed 3 bases from V and 9 bases from J, with 6 bases in between. The length of the CDR3 is 11 residues. Written as DNA, the CDR3 is TGTGCCAGCAGTTTGTCCGGGCCCCAGCATTTT. Translated: CASSLSGPQHF.

The CDR3, as DNA: TGTGCCAGCAGCTCACAGACAGGGGGCTACGAGCAGTACTTC. Translating it yields CASSSQTGGYEQYF. The genes are TRBV7-2 and TRBJ2-7; the match to TRBD1 covers 9 bases. This CDR3 spans 14 amino acids. CDR1 and CDR2 (germline): SGHTA, FQGNSA. V lost 4 bases to trimming and J lost 3 bases; unmatched junction nucleotides: 4.

The chain has TRBV28 and TRBJ2-2; TRBD1 agrees at 9 bases. Germline CDR1 MDHEN, CDR2 SYDVKM. Trimming removed 8 bases from V and 7 bases from J; junction bases left unmatched: 17. The CDR3 is 17 residues long. The CDR3 DNA is TGTGCCAGCCGCCAAAGACAGGGGGTAATCATAATCGGGGAGCTGTTTTTT. Its protein product is CASRQRQGVIIIGELFF.

The chain couples TRBV25-1 to TRBJ2-1; TRBD2 is a possible D gene (5 bases). Germline assignment: CDR1 MGHDK and CDR2 SYGVNS. Trimming cost V 5 bases and J 10 bases, with 12 bases left between them. This CDR3 contains 12 residues. CDR3 nucleotides: TGTGCCAGCAGTCTCCGACCGGGAGAGCAGTTCTTC. It codes for CASSLRPGEQFF.

The V call is TRBV12-5, the J call TRBJ1-1; tentative D call: TRBD1 (5 bases). Germline values: CDR1 LGHNT, CDR2 FRNRAP. Trimming removed 0 bases at V and 1 base at J, with 9 bases between. This CDR3 is 15 amino acids long. The CDR3 here is CASGLVSGPNTEAFF. In DNA form, the CDR3 reads TGTGCTAGTGGTTTGGTGTCAGGGCCGAACACTGAAGCTTTCTTT.

The chain is built from TRBV7-3 and TRBJ1-4; TRBD1 aligns across 10 bases. V dropped 2 bases and J dropped 7; count of bases not matched to a gene: 10. Germline CDR1 SGHTA, CDR2 FQGTGA. This CDR3 is built from 17 residues. This chain's CDR3 is CASSLSRSDRGTEKLFF. The CDR3 DNA reads TGTGCCAGCAGCTTATCCCGATCGGACAGGGGGACTGAAAAACTGTTTTTT.

The chain carries TRBV7-6 and TRBJ2-1, with TRBD1 matching over 7 bases. The CDR3 covers 15 residues. Germline V CDR1 and CDR2: SGHVS, FNYEAQ. V dropped 1 base and J dropped 7; count of bases not matched to a gene: 7. The CDR3: CASSLVRGRSNEQFF. The CDR3 nucleotides are TGTGCCAGCAGCTTAGTAAGGGGGCGCAGTAATGAGCAGTTCTTC.

This clone was seen once. V is TRBV19 and J is TRBJ1-1; weak D call: TRBD1 (5 bases). Trimming took off 10 bases at V and 0 bases at J, with 15 bases between the two ends. The CDR3 extends over 14 amino acids. Per the germline V gene, CDR1 is LNHDA and CDR2 is SQIVND (reference sequence). The CDR3 sequence: CATRGGLVNTEAFF. The CDR3 nucleotides are TGTGCCACCCGGGGGGGTTTAGTGAACACTGAAGCTTTCTTT.

Remarks on this clone: The sample contains more than one DNA sequence encoding this CDR3. The rearrangement joins TRBV10-2 to TRBJ2-7; tentative D call: TRBD1 (5 bases). The CDR3 sequence is 13 residues long. Trimming took 3 bases from V and 2 from J, leaving 8 bases between them. Germline V CDR1 and CDR2: WSHSY, SAAADI. The CDR3 DNA sequence: TGCGCCAGCAGTGATAGGGGTCCCTACGAGCAGTACTTC. Translated, it gives CASSDRGPYEQYF.

This CDR3 is CASAFSEKLFF. CDR3 nucleotide sequence: TGTGCCAGCGCTTTTTCTGAAAAACTGTTTTTT. The rearrangement joins TRBV10-3 to TRBJ1-4; D gene ambiguous. The CDR3 spans 11 residues. V lost 10 bases and J 7 bases, leaving 10 bases between the germline ends. Germline V gene lookup returns CDR1 ENHRY and CDR2 SYGVKD.

V and J are TRBV19 and TRBJ2-5, with 8 bases matching TRBD2. The length of the CDR3 is 14 residues. Germline V gene data show CDR1 as LNHDA and CDR2 as SQIVND (reference sequence). V dropped 4 bases and J dropped 1; count of bases not matched to a gene: 2. The DNA for the CDR3 is TGTGCCAGTAGTAACACTAGCGGCCAAGAGACCCAGTACTTC. It yields the protein CASSNTSGQETQYF.